This T cell receptor beta chain was identified in a study of shared clonotypes between healthy human individuals. Study-level points and caveats: Against clonotypes common to all four donors, non-shared ones had lower generation probabilities.

Of note for this clone: Antigen: not known.

Deep was the level at which the assay was run. Using about 220 ng DNA, approximately 30,000 T cell genomes, the sorted-subset replicate PCRs were run. The data were produced by immunoSEQ multiplex PCR, yet TCRdb's version contains in-frame clones alone and is incomplete. The sample lists about 2 million clones; just under 95% were seen once. Naive CD8 cells lacked CD45RO and underwent positive selection for CCR7, leaving out terminally differentiated effector memory CD45RA+ cells. The CDR3 totals 16 residues. Trimming removed 2 bases from V and 7 bases from J, with 18 bases in between. Per germline, CDR1 SEHNR and CDR2 FQNEAQ (reference sequence).

The sequence was collected from a man younger than 35 in good health. The J gene is TRBJ2-1, the V gene TRBV7-9, with a possible D match to TRBD2 (5 bases). Sample: naive CD8+ T cells sorted from blood. The CDR3 reads CASSLLLGLVGNEQFF. CDR3 in DNA: TGTGCCAGCAGCTTACTCCTAGGACTTGTGGGAAATGAGCAGTTCTTC.